The 7 T cell receptor beta chains below come from one sample, sequenced in a study of lymphopenia after photon versus proton radiotherapy. Using immunoSEQ multiplex PCR, the repertoire was profiled, and TCRdb retains in-frame clones only, with some absent. The sample records 30,000 to 45,000 clones, 80% to 95% being singletons. Sequenced here: peripheral blood, sampled from a patient treated with photon-based radiotherapy. These receptor sequences come from a man in his fifties or sixties with cholangiocarcinoma.

This chain connects TRBV6-5 to TRBJ2-7; TRBD1 is a possible D gene (5 bases). Trimming shortened V by 4 bases and J by 1 base, and 8 bases separated the two germline ends. This CDR3 comprises 13 residues. Germline V CDR1 and CDR2: MNHEY, SVGAGI. The CDR3 DNA is TGTGCCAGCAGTTCAGGGAAATCCTACGAGCAGTACTTC. Its translation is CASSSGKSYEQYF.

V gene TRBV29-1 combines with J gene TRBJ2-7; D unresolved. Germline V gene sequence: CDR1 SQVTM, CDR2 ANQGSEA. This CDR3 contains 12 residues. V lost 6 bases and J lost 6, with 15 bases in between. The CDR3 spells CSVDLGGREQYF. The CDR3 coding sequence is TGCAGCGTGGACCTCGGTGGGCGCGAGCAGTACTTC.

This chain uses TRBV7-9 with TRBJ2-7, with D unclear. Trimming stripped 5 bases from V and 4 bases from J, with 6 bases between. The CDR3 length is 11 residues. Germline V CDR1 and CDR2: SEHNR, FQNEAQ (reference sequence). CDR3 DNA: TGTGCCAGCAGCCCAGTTTACGAGCAGTACTTC. Its protein product is CASSPVYEQYF.

The rearrangement joins TRBV12-5 to TRBJ2-5, with D perhaps assigned TRBD1 or TRBD2 (6 bases each). Per the germline V gene, CDR1 is LGHNT and CDR2 is FRNRAP. Deletions cut 7 bases from V and 11 bases from J, with 14 bases between. The CDR3 runs to 11 residues. The CDR3 is CASALGGAQYF. The CDR3 DNA reads TGTGCTAGTGCCCTGGGGGGCGCTCAGTACTTC.

The chain links TRBV10-3 to TRBJ1-1, with 8 bases aligning to TRBD1. The CDR3 extends over 16 amino acids. CDR1 and CDR2 (germline): ENHRY, SYGVKD. Germline trimming cut 1 base from V and 1 base from J; bases unmatched to any gene: 5. CDR3 coding DNA: TGTGCCATCAGTGAGTTGACAGGGGTGGGGAACACTGAAGCTTTCTTT. Translated, it gives CAISELTGVGNTEAFF.

This clone was found once. The chain combines TRBV5-1 with TRBJ1-2; TRBD1 matches 7 bases. The CDR3 runs 15 residues. Germline V gene sequence: CDR1 SGHRS, CDR2 YFSETQ. With V trimmed by 4 bases and J by 8 bases, 14 bases remained unmatched. The CDR3 sequence: CASSPGIGGGWGYTF. The CDR3 DNA reads TGCGCCAGCAGCCCAGGGATAGGGGGCGGATGGGGCTACACCTTC.

V gene TRBV5-4 combines with J gene TRBJ1-2; 9 bases align to TRBD1. The J segment lost 7 bases and the V segment lost 4 bases, leaving 5 bases of the junction unmatched. From germline, CDR1 is SGHNT and CDR2 YYREEE (reference sequence). CDR3 length: 13 residues. The CDR3 protein is CASSRDRDSGYTF. The CDR3 DNA reads as TGTGCCAGCAGCAGGGACAGGGATAGTGGCTACACCTTC.